This T cell receptor (beta chain) stems from a study of beta chain features in type 1 diabetes. V lost 4 bases and J 4 bases, leaving 15 bases between the germline ends. The CDR3 loop spans 14 amino acids. Per germline, CDR1 SGDLS and CDR2 YYNGEE. Purities over 95% were achieved in all sorted populations. A word on this clone: Its matching antigen is unknown.

Expressed TCRB transcripts were sequenced because the entire RNA isolate underwent reverse transcription. Millions of reads were obtained on average from naive, central memory and regulatory T cell samples. Repertoires were generated with immunoSEQ multiplex PCR, while TCRdb's copy carries only in-frame clones and drops some. Of some 410,000 clones listed, approximately 15% are singletons. The study's findings and limits: TCRB CDR3s from Type 1 diabetes patients were moderately but significantly shorter in all four CD4+ subsets. Type 1 diabetes patients had VDJ junctions that carried fewer insertions and more deletions.

Sequenced material: naive CD4+ T cells from blood. This sequence originates from a man younger than 40 in good health. The V and J genes are TRBV9 and TRBJ2-7; D might be TRBD2 (6 bases). CDR3 sequence: CASSPQSGTYEQYF. The CDR3 DNA reads as TGTGCCAGCAGCCCTCAATCCGGGACTTACGAGCAGTACTTC.